This TCR beta chain stems from a study of early T cells in non-severe SARS-CoV-2 infection. The wider study: The chains were unpaired, and the sequenced material was bulk RNA from unsorted whole blood.

The J segment lost 8 bases and the V segment lost 8 bases, leaving 14 bases of the junction unmatched. Germline V gene sequence: CDR1 MNHEY, CDR2 SVGAGI. The CDR3 runs to 14 residues. The table lists this clonotype with many counts. Its antigen remains unidentified. Individual cDNA molecules received unique molecular identifiers. TCRdb fed the 5' RACE reads into MiXCR, producing one record per CDR3 protein. Of 50,000 or so distinct CDR3 sequences in the sample, around 5.6% were seen once. Study conclusions and caveats: There was a bias toward anti-spike CD8 responses in VDJdb matching, which missed private and CD4 specificities.

The chain links TRBV6-5 to TRBJ1-1; 7 nucleotides match TRBD1. The clonotype was recovered from an adult who was a healthcare worker with PCR-confirmed SARS-CoV-2 infection or an uninfected control (not recorded which). The sequencing input was whole blood. The CDR3 bases are TGTGCCAGCTCCGGGCCCCCGACAGGGAGAGAAGCTTTCTTT. Protein: CASSGPPTGREAFF.